This is a list of T cell receptor beta chains from one sample in a study of human T cells and chemical hapten exposure. TCRdb re-called the RACE reads through MiXCR, storing one row per CDR3 protein. The sample includes 110,000 or so distinct CDR3 sequences, less than 10% of them seen just once. The material sequenced was whole blood, taken in connection with sensitization to the hapten diphenylcyclopropenone (DPC). The receptor set was obtained from a woman aged 40-49 years with alopecia areata. Some clones in this sample may be carry-over from other donors' samples. Both conserved end residues are part of each CDR3. Fields, in order: clone size, J gene, D gene, V gene, CDR3 protein, CDR3 DNA. D genes are given only for firm matches. Rows give clone size only sometimes, using once, few, many, or a class for an expanded clone.

>.|TRBJ2-7|TRBD1|TRBV20-1
CSAGQDRELYEQYF
TGCAGTGCTGGGCAGGACAGGGAACTCTACGAGCAGTACTTC
>few|TRBJ2-7|.|TRBV14
CASSQRLSAQGYTYEQYF
TGTGCCAGCAGCCAAAGATTAAGTGCGCAGGGATACACCTACGAGCAGTACTTC
>.|TRBJ2-2|.|TRBV7-6
CASSSYKGRASRELFF
TGTGCCAGCAGCTCATATAAGGGACGGGCTTCGAGGGAGCTGTTTTTT
>.|TRBJ1-1|.|TRBV5-1
CASSLEGAGRGTEAFF
TGCGCCAGCAGCTTGGAGGGAGCAGGGAGGGGCACTGAAGCTTTCTTT
>many|TRBJ1-3|.|TRBV29-1
CSVLSGNTIYF
TGCAGCGTTTTATCTGGAAACACCATATATTTT
>many|TRBJ2-6|TRBD1|TRBV7-6
CASSLILPQPGQGVSGANVLTF
TGTGCCAGCAGCTTAATTCTACCCCAACCGGGACAGGGGGTCTCTGGGGCCAACGTCCTGACTTTC
>.|TRBJ2-1|.|TRBV9
CASSVAPGSYNEQFF
TGTGCCAGCAGCGTAGCCCCGGGGAGCTACAATGAGCAGTTCTTC
>.|TRBJ2-1|TRBD1|TRBV19
CASSRTGRSYNEQFF
TGTGCCAGTAGCCGGACAGGGCGCTCCTACAATGAGCAGTTCTTC
>many|TRBJ1-2|.|TRBV7-2
CASSLGQANYGYTF
TGTGCCAGCAGCCTTGGACAAGCTAACTATGGCTACACCTTC
>.|TRBJ2-2|TRBD1|TRBV30
CAWSSDRGNSGELFF
TGTGCCTGGAGTTCCGACAGGGGGAATTCCGGGGAGCTGTTTTTT
>few|TRBJ2-3|.|TRBV20-1
CSAGPGHGTDTQYF
TGCAGTGCTGGCCCGGGACACGGCACAGATACGCAGTATTTT
>few|TRBJ2-7|.|TRBV20-1
CSARDPVTIYGQYF
TGCAGTGCTAGAGATCCTGTCACCATCTACGGGCAGTACTTC
>.|TRBJ1-5|TRBD1|TRBV6-2/TRBV6-3
CASTQGARDQPQHF
TGTGCCAGCACCCAGGGGGCGCGAGATCAGCCCCAGCATTTT
>.|TRBJ2-7|TRBD2|TRBV10-1
CASSDGTTYEQYF
TGCGCCAGCAGTGATGGGACTACCTACGAGCAGTACTTC
>.|TRBJ1-2|.|TRBV5-1
CASREMGPRYGYTF
TGCGCCAGCAGGGAGATGGGGCCTCGCTATGGCTACACCTTC
>many|TRBJ2-1|.|TRBV29-1
CSVIPSSYNEQFF
TGCAGCGTGATCCCTAGCTCCTACAATGAGCAGTTCTTC
>many|TRBJ1-1|TRBD1|TRBV10-3
CAISEPTTGERTEAFF
TGTGCCATCAGTGAGCCGACGACAGGGGAAAGAACTGAAGCTTTCTTT